The T cell receptor (beta chain) under discussion was sequenced for a study of T cell responses to AZD1222 COVID-19 vaccine. Per germline, CDR1 MNHEY and CDR2 SMNVEV (reference sequence). The V gene lost 4 bases and the J gene lost 4 bases, with 11 bases spanning the gap. The CDR3 has 14 residues. Repertoires were generated with immunoSEQ multiplex PCR, while TCRdb's copy carries only in-frame clones and drops some. This table has over 150,000 clones, approximately 86% appearing once. With regard to this clone: Its target is not known.

Overall study findings and caveats: Of the AZD1222 recipients, only five to seven were seropositive at baseline.

V is TRBV27 and J is TRBJ1-3, with D unresolved. The TCR originated in an adult in good health. The sample in question was peripheral blood, obtained on day 0 of AZD1222 vaccination. CDR3 region: CASSSHAQGNTIYF. CDR3 nucleotides: TGTGCCAGCAGTTCACACGCTCAGGGAAACACCATATATTTT.